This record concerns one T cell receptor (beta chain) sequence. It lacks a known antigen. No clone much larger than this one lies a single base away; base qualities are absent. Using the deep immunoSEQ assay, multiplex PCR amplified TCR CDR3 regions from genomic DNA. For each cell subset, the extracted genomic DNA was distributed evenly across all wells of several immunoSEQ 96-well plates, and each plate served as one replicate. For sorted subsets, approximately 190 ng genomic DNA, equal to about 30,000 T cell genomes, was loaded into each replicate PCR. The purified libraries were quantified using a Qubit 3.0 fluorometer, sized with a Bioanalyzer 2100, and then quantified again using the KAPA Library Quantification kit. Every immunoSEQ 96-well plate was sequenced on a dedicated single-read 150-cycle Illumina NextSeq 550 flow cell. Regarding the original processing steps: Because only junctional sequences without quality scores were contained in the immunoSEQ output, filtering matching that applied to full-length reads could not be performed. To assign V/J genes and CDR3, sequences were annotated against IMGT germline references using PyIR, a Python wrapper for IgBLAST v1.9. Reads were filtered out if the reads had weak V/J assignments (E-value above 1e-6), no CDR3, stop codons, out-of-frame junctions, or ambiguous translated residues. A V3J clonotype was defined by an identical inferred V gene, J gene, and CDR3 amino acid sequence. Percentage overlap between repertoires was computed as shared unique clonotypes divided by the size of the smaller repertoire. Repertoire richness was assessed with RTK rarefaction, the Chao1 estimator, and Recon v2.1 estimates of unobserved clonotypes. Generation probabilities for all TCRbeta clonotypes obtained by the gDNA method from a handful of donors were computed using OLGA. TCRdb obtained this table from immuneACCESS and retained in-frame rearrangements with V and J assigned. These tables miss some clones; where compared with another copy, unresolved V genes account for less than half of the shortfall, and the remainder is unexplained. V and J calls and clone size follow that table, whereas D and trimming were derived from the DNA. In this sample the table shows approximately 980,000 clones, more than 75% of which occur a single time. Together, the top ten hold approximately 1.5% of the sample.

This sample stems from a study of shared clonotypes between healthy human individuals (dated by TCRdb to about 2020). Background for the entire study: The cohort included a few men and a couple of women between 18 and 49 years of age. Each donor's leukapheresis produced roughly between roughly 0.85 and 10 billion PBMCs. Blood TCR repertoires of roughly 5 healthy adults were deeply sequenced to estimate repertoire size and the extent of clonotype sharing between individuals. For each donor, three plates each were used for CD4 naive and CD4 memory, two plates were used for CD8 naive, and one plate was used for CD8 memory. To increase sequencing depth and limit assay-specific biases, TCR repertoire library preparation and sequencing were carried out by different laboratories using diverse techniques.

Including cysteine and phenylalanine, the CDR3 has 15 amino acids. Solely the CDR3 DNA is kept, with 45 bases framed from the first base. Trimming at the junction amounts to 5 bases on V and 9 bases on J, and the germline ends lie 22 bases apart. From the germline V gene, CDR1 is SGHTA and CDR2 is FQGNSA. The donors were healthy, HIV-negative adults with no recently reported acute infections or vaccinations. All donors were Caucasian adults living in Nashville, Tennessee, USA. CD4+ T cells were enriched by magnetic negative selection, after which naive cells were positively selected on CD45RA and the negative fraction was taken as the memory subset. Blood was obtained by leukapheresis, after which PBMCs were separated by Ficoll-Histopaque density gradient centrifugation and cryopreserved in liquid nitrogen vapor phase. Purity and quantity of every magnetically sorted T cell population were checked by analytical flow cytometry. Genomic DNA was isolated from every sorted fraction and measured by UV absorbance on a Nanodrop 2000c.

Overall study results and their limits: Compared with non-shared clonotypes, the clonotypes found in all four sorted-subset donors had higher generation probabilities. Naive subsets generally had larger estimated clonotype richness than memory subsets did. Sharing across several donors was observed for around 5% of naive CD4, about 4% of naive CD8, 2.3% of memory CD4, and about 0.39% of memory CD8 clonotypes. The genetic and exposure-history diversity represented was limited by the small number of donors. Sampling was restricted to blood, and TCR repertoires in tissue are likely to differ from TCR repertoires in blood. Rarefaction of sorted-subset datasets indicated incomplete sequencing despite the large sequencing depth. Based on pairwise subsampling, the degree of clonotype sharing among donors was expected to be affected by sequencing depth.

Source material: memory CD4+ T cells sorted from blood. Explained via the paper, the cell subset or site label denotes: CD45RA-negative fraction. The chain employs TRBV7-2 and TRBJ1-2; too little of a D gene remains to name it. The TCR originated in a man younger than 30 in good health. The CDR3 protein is CASSPAQAGRHSYTF. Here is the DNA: TGTGCCAGCAGCCCAGCGCAGGCAGGCCGCCACAGCTACACCTTC.